This T cell receptor (beta chain) is from a study of monozygotic twins with inflammatory bowel disease. Findings and caveats of the study: Twin concordance left repertoire similarity unchanged, with limited power a possible explanation for this lack of difference. Varied immunosuppressive treatments among patients may have increased repertoire variability.

From its re-call of the 5' RACE reads, TCRdb lists each CDR3 protein once, without DNA. The sample has around 220,000 distinct CDR3 sequences. Germline CDR1 and CDR2: SGDLS and YYNGEE. This CDR3 has 16 residues. Note on this clonotype: Antigen specificity is unknown.

The chain is built from TRBV9 and TRBJ1-3. Material for sequencing was blood. This clonotype was obtained from a human donor with ulcerative colitis or Crohn's disease, or a healthy co-twin of an affected twin (not recorded which). CDR3 sequence: CASSVEAGISGNTIYF.